These 5 T cell receptor beta chains share one sample of origin, sequenced in a study of regulatory T cells in long-lasting Graves disease. The time point: newly diagnosed GD, antithyroid drugs for less than 3 months. With RNA extracted from PBMCs as input, the TCR library was made. Construction of TCR beta libraries relied on iRepertoire HTBI primers and on Arm-PCR targeting CDR3 regions. TCRdb re-analysed the multiplex PCR reads in MiXCR, keeping a single row per CDR3 protein. The table has hundreds of thousands of distinct CDR3 sequences, approximately 15% seen once; the top ten hold approximately 20%. The same sample was also used in a study of T cells in Graves' hyperthyroidism and ophthalmopathy.

The sample here was peripheral blood mononuclear cells (PBMCs), taken at new diagnosis, from a patient treated with antithyroid drugs. These receptors all come from a woman aged 25 to 45 with Graves disease.

This clonotype was counted ten times or more. The chain has TRBV18 and TRBJ2-7; no definite D call. V was cut by 3 bases and J by 2 bases, with 8 bases left in between. The CDR3 contains 13 residues. Germline assignment: CDR1 KGHSH and CDR2 LQKENI. Here the CDR3 reads CASSPRQTYEQYF. CDR3 sequence (DNA): TGTGCCAGCTCACCCAGGCAAACCTACGAGCAGTACTTC.

This clonotype appeared many times. The chain carries TRBV2 and TRBJ1-2; no definite D call. CDR1 is SNHLY and CDR2 is FYNNEI in the germline V gene. The CDR3 covers 16 residues. V lost 7 bases and J 4 bases, leaving 22 bases between the germline ends. CDR3 in DNA: TGTGCCAGCACCTCGACCCCCGGTGAAGGTGTCTATGGCTACACCTTC. As protein: CASTSTPGEGVYGYTF.

This clonotype was recorded at least ten times. The chain uses TRBV24-1 and TRBJ2-3; D not certain. CDR3 length equals 15 residues. Trimming cost V 0 bases and J 8 bases, with 14 bases left between them. Germline loops: CDR1 KGHDR, CDR2 SFDVKD. CDR3 region: CATSDLGNSLSTQYF. DNA for the CDR3: TGTGCCACCAGTGATTTGGGGAACAGTTTGAGTACGCAGTATTTT.

The chain is built from TRBV29-1 and TRBJ2-7; TRBD1 agrees at 10 bases. Germline V gene data show CDR1 as SQVTM and CDR2 as ANQGSEA. V trimming: 5 bases; J trimming: 0 bases; junction bases outside the gene matches: 4. The CDR3 length is 14 residues. CDR3: CSVKGQGRSYEQYF. DNA for the CDR3: TGCAGCGTTAAGGGACAGGGGCGCTCCTACGAGCAGTACTTC.

This clonotype was found many times. This chain joins TRBV6-1 and TRBJ2-1, with 7 bases lining up with TRBD1. This CDR3 contains 14 residues. Trimming at V came to 3 bases and at J to 5 bases, leaving 4 bases not matched to a gene. CDR1 MNHNS and CDR2 SASEGT come from the germline V gene. The CDR3 is CASSDRQGNNEQFF. The CDR3 DNA follows: TGTGCCAGCAGTGACCGACAGGGCAACAATGAGCAGTTCTTC.